The 9 T cell receptor beta chains below come from one sample, sequenced in a study of identical twins. A single record per CDR3 protein comes from TCRdb applying MiXCR to the 5' RACE reads. The sample shows about 330,000 distinct CDR3 sequences, about 12% of them seen only once. In addition, the sample was reused for a study of yellow fever vaccine responses in identical twins.

The sample was CD8+ T cells sorted from blood. These receptors came from a woman under 30 in good health.

This clonotype was observed many times. The V call is TRBV12-3 or TRBV12-4, the J call TRBJ1-3, with 9 bases lining up with TRBD1. The CDR3 runs to 19 residues. V lost 4 bases and J lost 5; bases outside the gene matches: 18. As DNA, the CDR3 is TGTGCCAGCAGTTCCTGGACAGGGGAGTCACCCGTTCCAAGAAACACCATATATTTT. Residues: CASSSWTGESPVPRNTIYF.

The V call is TRBV9, the J call TRBJ2-3, with D possibly being TRBD1 (8 bases). The CDR3 totals 17 residues. Trimming took 4 bases from V and 2 from J, leaving 20 bases between them. Germline lookup yields CDR1 SGDLS and CDR2 YYNGEE. CDR3 in DNA: TGTGCCAGCAGCATATTCACAGGGGGGGGCTTCACAGATACGCAGTATTTT. This sequence encodes CASSIFTGGGFTDTQYF.

This clonotype showed up many times. The V call is TRBV11-2, the J call TRBJ2-1; no clear D. The germline CDR1 and CDR2 sequences are SGHAT and FQNNGV. The CDR3 is 12 residues long. Trimming stripped 4 bases from V and 4 bases from J, with 5 bases between. CDR3 nucleotides: TGTGCCAGCAGCTCCAAGTACAATGAGCAGTTCTTC. Translation gives CASSSKYNEQFF.

The sample holds a few counts of this clonotype. It may be a read error: a sequence one base away is much more abundant. The chain couples TRBV7-7 to TRBJ2-2; D is ambiguous. Germline assignment: CDR1 SSHAT and CDR2 FNYEAQ (reference sequence). The V end lost 4 bases, the J end lost 3 bases, and 6 bases lay between the germline ends. The CDR3 is made up of 13 amino acids. CDR3: CASSSQDTGELFF. CDR3 nucleotide sequence: TGTGCCAGCAGCTCTCAGGACACCGGGGAGCTGTTTTTT.

The chain employs TRBV12-3 or TRBV12-4 and TRBJ1-4; 9 nucleotides match TRBD1. CDR3 length: 17 amino acids. The V gene end was trimmed by 6 bases and the J gene end by 8 bases; junction bases not matched to a gene: 16. CDR3 in DNA: TGTGCCAGCAGGGGACAGGGTGGCTTTGGGGGCTACGAAAAACTGTTTTTT. Encoded protein: CASRGQGGFGGYEKLFF.

This clonotype was detected a few times. The V and J genes are TRBV28 and TRBJ1-2, with TRBD1 identical over 8 bases. This CDR3 comprises 13 residues. CDR1 is MDHEN and CDR2 is SYDVKM in the germline V gene. Trimming at V came to 6 bases and at J to 4 bases, leaving 4 bases not matched to a gene. CDR3 DNA: TGTGCCAGCAGCTCGGACAGGGCCTATGGCTACACCTTC. Residues: CASSSDRAYGYTF.

This clonotype has more than one count but fewer than ten. CDR3 loop: CASSDTSGKGYEQYF. The CDR3 DNA follows: TGTGCCAGCAGCGATACGAGCGGGAAGGGCTACGAGCAGTACTTC. The chain has TRBV2 and TRBJ2-7; 7 bases map to TRBD2. This CDR3 is built from 15 residues. Germline CDR1 SNHLY, CDR2 FYNNEI. With 6 bases clipped from V and 3 bases from J, the junction kept 11 bases outside the gene matches.

This clonotype came up a few times. V is TRBV5-1 and J is TRBJ2-2; 8 positions agree with TRBD1. V gave up 0 bases and J gave up 2 bases; unmatched junction bases: 9. CDR1 is SGHRS and CDR2 is YFSETQ in the germline V gene. CDR3 length equals 18 residues. The CDR3 sequence is CASSLVPSTGANTGELFF. The CDR3 DNA reads TGCGCCAGCAGCTTGGTCCCTTCGACAGGGGCTAACACCGGGGAGCTGTTTTTT.

This clonotype was observed at least ten times. The chain combines TRBV9 with TRBJ2-6; no clear D. Germline V gene lookup returns CDR1 SGDLS and CDR2 YYNGEE. This CDR3 has 15 residues. Trimming cost V 0 bases and J 1 base, with 5 bases left between them. The CDR3 region is CASSVALSGANVLTF. CDR3 DNA: TGTGCCAGCAGCGTAGCTTTGTCTGGGGCCAACGTCCTGACTTTC.